This entry concerns a single T cell receptor (beta chain). Its cognate antigen is unknown. Template switching supplied a universal primer site; unique molecular identifiers were carried on the cDNA. TCRdb called the 5' RACE reads again in MiXCR, with one record for every CDR3 protein. Of about 220,000 distinct CDR3 sequences listed, 7.5% are singletons. The sample originates from a study of identical twins. Study-level findings and limits: Invariant MAIT and iNKT cells may have partly biased zero-insertion analyses.

The CDR3 is made up of 12 amino acids. V lost 7 bases, J lost 15 bases, and 19 bases lay in between. Germline V gene lookup returns CDR1 MNHEY and CDR2 SVGAGI. These same records also appear under a second study, on yellow fever vaccine responses in identical twins.

Sequenced input: memory (CD45RO+) T cells sorted from blood. The sequence was collected from a woman aged 18-35 years in good health. V and J are TRBV6-5 and TRBJ2-1, with a possible D match to TRBD1 (5 bases). CDR3 nucleotides: TGTGCCAGCACCAATCTAAGGGGTGGGGTGTTCTTC. Encoded protein: CASTNLRGGVFF.